The T cell receptor (beta chain) described here comes from a study of blood T cell repertoires in COVID-19. Data came from immunoSEQ multiplex PCR; TCRdb stores just in-frame clones and leaves some out. The sample yields 68,000 or so clones, roughly 85% seen once. Germline assignment: CDR1 SGDLS and CDR2 YYNGEE. The CDR3 totals 16 residues. Trimming at V came to 4 bases and at J to 7 bases, leaving 8 bases not matched to a gene. The sequencing input was peripheral blood. This sequence was found in a man aged 25-40 years with acute or convalescent COVID-19. The V call is TRBV9, the J call TRBJ2-1, with 13 positions matching TRBD2. The CDR3 DNA follows: TGTGCCAGCAGCTCGCAACTAGCGGGAGGGATGAATGAGCAGTTCTTC. Encoded protein: CASSSQLAGGMNEQFF.